Listed here are 3 T cell receptor beta chains from one sample, sequenced in a study of T cells after yellow fever vaccination. TCRdb used MiXCR to reprocess the 5' RACE reads, holding one entry per CDR3 protein. The sample shows about 550,000 distinct CDR3 sequences, roughly a fifth of them seen only once. The sample here was PBMCs, taken 15 days after the yellow fever booster vaccination. The receptors here all came from a man aged 25 to 40 who received the YFV17D yellow fever vaccine.

V is TRBV12-3 or TRBV12-4 and J is TRBJ2-5; TRBD1 matches at 8 bases. This CDR3 has 13 residues. The J segment lost 5 bases and the V segment lost 4 bases, leaving 3 bases of the junction unmatched. The CDR3 spells CASSWTGKETQYF. CDR3 nucleotide sequence: TGTGCCAGCAGTTGGACAGGGAAGGAGACCCAGTACTTC.

The gene calls are TRBV5-1 and TRBJ1-6, with TRBD1 matching over 8 bases. This CDR3 region has 15 residues. Germline CDR1 SGHRS, CDR2 YFSETQ. V lost 4 bases, J lost 7 bases, and 7 bases stayed unmatched. Written as DNA, the CDR3 is TGCGCCAGCAGCCCAAGGACAGGGCAGAATTCACCCCTCCACTTT. It specifies CASSPRTGQNSPLHF.

The V and J genes are TRBV10-3 and TRBJ2-3; D is possibly TRBD1 or TRBD2 (6 bases each). Trimming cost V 7 bases and J 6 bases, with 17 bases left between them. Germline V gives CDR1 ENHRY, CDR2 SYGVKD. The CDR3 extends over 14 amino acids. In nucleotides, the CDR3 is TGTGCCATCAAGAGGCTAGCGAGGGGGGATACGCAGTATTTT. Residues: CAIKRLARGDTQYF.